This TCR beta chain was observed in a study of shared clonotypes between healthy human individuals. Findings and limits, study-wide: Across a handful of donors, naive CD4 shared 5% to 5.5%, naive CD8 more than 3%, memory CD4 2% to 2.5%, memory CD8 0.4% to 0.5%. As a rule, naive subsets had a larger estimated richness than memory subsets. Non-shared clonotypes had lower generation probabilities than those shared by all four donors. Sampling covered blood only; tissue repertoires likely differ.

TCRdb's copy holds only in-frame clones and misses some; the assay was immunoSEQ multiplex PCR. The sample lists around 700,000 clones, about two thirds seen once, with 1.8% in the top ten. This clone was counted once. Its antigen is still unknown. The clonotype comes from a woman younger than 45 in good health. Sequenced: memory CD4+ T cells sorted from blood. The sample's subset: CD45RA-negative fraction.

This chain's CDR3 is CASTFYNEQFF. The CDR3 nucleotides are TGTGCCAGCACCTTTTACAATGAGCAGTTCTTC. The V call is TRBV28, the J call TRBJ2-1, with unresolved D. Germline lookup yields CDR1 MDHEN and CDR2 SYDVKM. The CDR3 contains 11 residues. V was trimmed by 7 bases and J by 4 bases, leaving 5 bases between them.